The rows below give T cell receptor beta chains drawn from one sample of a study of blood T cell repertoires in COVID-19. Libraries were prepared by immunoSEQ multiplex PCR; TCRdb keeps only in-frame clonotypes and omits some of them. The table includes approximately 100,000 clones, approximately 81% detected once. The sequenced sample was peripheral blood. The receptor set was obtained from a woman older than 75 with acute or convalescent COVID-19. Both conserved end residues are part of each CDR3. The D gene is left open where the match is weak. Expanded clones get a size class; other rows say once, few or many, or leave the size out.

size	length	D	V	J	DNA	CDR3
.	14	.	TRBV2	TRBJ2-1	TGTGCCAGCCTTGAGCGGGCATCCTACAATGAGCAGTTCTTC	CASLERASYNEQFF
.	15	TRBD2	TRBV5-4	TRBJ2-1	TGTGCCAGCAGCACCGCTAGCGGGGAGTACAATGAGCAGTTCTTC	CASSTASGEYNEQFF
.	15	.	TRBV5-1	TRBJ1-4	TGCGCCAGCAGCTCGGACAGTGCAACTAATGAAAAACTGTTTTTT	CASSSDSATNEKLFF
.	12	.	TRBV2	TRBJ1-3	TGTGCCAGCAGTGAATCGGGAAACACCATATATTTT	CASSESGNTIYF
once	15	TRBD1	TRBV9	TRBJ1-4	TGTGCCAGCAGCCTCGGGACAGGGGGCCCTGAAAAACTGTTTTTT	CASSLGTGGPEKLFF
.	15	TRBD1	TRBV6-5	TRBJ1-1	TGTGCCACCGCCCCGGACAGGGGACGAGGAACTGAAGCTTTCTTT	CATAPDRGRGTEAFF
once	14	.	TRBV4-2	TRBJ1-4	TGTGCCAGCAGCCAAGGGCGGAACTATGAAAAACTGTTTTTT	CASSQGRNYEKLFF
.	13	TRBD1	TRBV29-1	TRBJ1-1	TGCAGCGCCAACCAGGGGGGCGGCACTGAAGCTTTCTTT	CSANQGGGTEAFF
.	15	TRBD2	TRBV7-2	TRBJ2-1	TGTGCCAGCGGAAAATGGGCTAGCGGGGAGAAAGAGCAGTTCTTC	CASGKWASGEKEQFF
medium-sized	14	.	TRBV7-2	TRBJ1-5	TGTGCCAGCAGCCTTGAAAGGGGGATGAAGCCCCAGCATTTT	CASSLERGMKPQHF
once	14	.	TRBV6-5	TRBJ1-2	TGTGCCAGCAGCCACCGCGGCAGTAACTATGGCTACACCTTC	CASSHRGSNYGYTF
.	14	.	TRBV6-6	TRBJ1-6	TGTGCCAGCAGTTACTCCCCGTTTAATTCACCCCTCCACTTT	CASSYSPFNSPLHF
once	16	.	TRBV3-1/TRBV3-2	TRBJ2-5	TGTGCCAGCAGCCAAGTGTCCAAGCGAAAATTAGAGACCCAGTACTTC	CASSQVSKRKLETQYF
.	14	TRBD1	TRBV5-1	TRBJ2-5	TGCGCCAGCAGCTTCGAAGGGGGCCGAGAGACCCAGTACTTC	CASSFEGGRETQYF
few	15	TRBD1	TRBV14	TRBJ1-1	TGTGCCAGCAGCCAGGAGACAGGGTCTTTAACTGAAGCTTTCTTT	CASSQETGSLTEAFF
.	13	.	TRBV11-3	TRBJ2-7	TGTGCCAGCAGCGGAGAGGGATCCTACGAGCAGTACTTC	CASSGEGSYEQYF
.	17	.	TRBV6-1	TRBJ2-5	TGTGCCAGCAGTGACGTTTGGGGGGAGCGGCCGAGGGAGACCCAGTACTTC	CASSDVWGERPRETQYF
.	16	TRBD2	TRBV5-4	TRBJ2-1	TGTGCCAGCAGCTCAGGGACTAGCGGGAGGCTTTCGGAGCAGTTCTTC	CASSSGTSGRLSEQFF
.	15	.	TRBV2	TRBJ2-2	TGTGCCAGCAGTGATGGCAGGGAATTAACCGGGGAGCTGTTTTTT	CASSDGRELTGELFF
.	14	.	TRBV6-1	TRBJ2-3	TGTGCCAGCAGTGACGGACACGTCACAGATACGCAGTATTTT	CASSDGHVTDTQYF
.	13	.	TRBV10-2	TRBJ1-1	TGCGCCAGCCGGAGGACAGCGAACACTGAAGCTTTCTTT	CASRRTANTEAFF
once	15	.	TRBV29-1	TRBJ1-5	TGCAGCGTTGAGACCGGGGGGAACGGCAATCAGCCCCAGCATTTT	CSVETGGNGNQPQHF
.	17	TRBD2	TRBV18	TRBJ2-5	TGTGCCAGCTCACCACCGAGAAGCGGGGGGGCCATGGAGACCCAGTACTTC	CASSPPRSGGAMETQYF
.	16	TRBD1	TRBV7-9	TRBJ2-4	TGTGCCAGCAGCTTAGACCACAGGGGGGCCAAAAACATTCAGTACTTC	CASSLDHRGAKNIQYF
.	20	TRBD2	TRBV28	TRBJ2-1	TGTGCCAGCAGTTTAGGGTATGCTAGCGGGGGGCAGGGCTCCTACAATGAGCAGTTCTTC	CASSLGYASGGQGSYNEQFF
.	15	.	TRBV5-1	TRBJ2-2	TGCGCCACTGAACTAGCCCCGTCGAACACCGGGGAGCTGTTTTTT	CATELAPSNTGELFF
once	14	.	TRBV6-2/TRBV6-3	TRBJ2-5	TGTGCCAGCAGTTGGGGGGGACATCAAGAGACCCAGTACTTC	CASSWGGHQETQYF
.	14	TRBD1	TRBV6-5	TRBJ1-6	TGTGCCAGCACGACAGGGGAGGGTAATTCACCCCTCCACTTT	CASTTGEGNSPLHF
.	16	.	TRBV18	TRBJ1-1	TGTGCCAGCTTTCAACTCAGTTGGGGGGGGAACACTGAAGCTTTCTTT	CASFQLSWGGNTEAFF
.	14	TRBD2	TRBV5-4	TRBJ2-7	TGTGCCAGCAGCTTGCTAGGGAGGGCCGGCGAGCAGTACTTC	CASSLLGRAGEQYF
.	15	.	TRBV5-6	TRBJ1-6	TGTGCCAGCAGCTTCAGGGTGGGATTTAATTCACCCCTCCACTTT	CASSFRVGFNSPLHF
few	13	.	TRBV6-5	TRBJ1-3	TGTGCCAGCTCTCGGGGCTCTGGAAACACCATATATTTT	CASSRGSGNTIYF
once	16	TRBD2	TRBV5-4	TRBJ2-1	TGTGCCAGCAGCCCTCCTCCTAGCGGGGGGTTTAATGAGCAGTTCTTC	CASSPPPSGGFNEQFF
.	16	.	TRBV11-3	TRBJ2-2	TGTGCCAGCAGCTTAGTCGGCAGGGCGGGAACCGGGGAGCTGTTTTTT	CASSLVGRAGTGELFF
.	15	.	TRBV5-5	TRBJ1-2	TGTGCCAGCAGCTGGGCCCCGCTGATCATCTATGGCTACACCTTC	CASSWAPLIIYGYTF
few	14	TRBD2	TRBV5-4	TRBJ2-5	TGTGCCAGCAGCCGTAGCGGGGGGGAAGAGACCCAGTACTTC	CASSRSGGEETQYF
once	15	.	TRBV5-1	TRBJ1-2	TGCGCCAGCAGCTTGGGAGGGGGTGCTAGCTATGGCTACACCTTC	CASSLGGGASYGYTF
.	14	TRBD1	TRBV19	TRBJ2-4	TGTGCCAGTGACCGACAGGGCAACAAAAACATTCAGTACTTC	CASDRQGNKNIQYF
.	12	.	TRBV2	TRBJ2-7	TGTGCCAGCAGTGCACAGGGTGGAGAGCAGTACTTC	CASSAQGGEQYF
.	12	.	TRBV7-7	TRBJ2-5	TGTGCCAGCAGCGCAACGGGGGAGACCCAGTACTTC	CASSATGETQYF
.	11	.	TRBV30	TRBJ1-1	TGTGCCTGGAGTTTCGGCACTGAAGCTTTCTTT	CAWSFGTEAFF
.	13	TRBD1	TRBV5-4	TRBJ1-1	TGTGCCAGCAGTTTCGACAGGGGGACTGAAGCTTTCTTT	CASSFDRGTEAFF
once	16	TRBD2	TRBV9	TRBJ2-5	TGTGCCAGCAGCGTAGGACCTAGCGGGAAACAAGAGACCCAGTACTTC	CASSVGPSGKQETQYF
.	16	TRBD2	TRBV11-1	TRBJ2-3	TGTGCCAGCAGCTTAGGACTAGCGCCCAGGGGCGATACGCAGTATTTT	CASSLGLAPRGDTQYF
.	14	.	TRBV2	TRBJ1-5	TGTGCCAGCAGAGCCTACAGTAGCAATCAGCCCCAGCATTTT	CASRAYSSNQPQHF
.	13	.	TRBV24-1	TRBJ2-1	TGTGCCACCGCGGGGTACTCCTACAATGAGCAGTTCTTC	CATAGYSYNEQFF
.	12	TRBD1	TRBV30	TRBJ1-6	TGTGCCTGTCCGGGACAGCTAGTTCCCCTCCACTTT	CACPGQLVPLHF
.	12	TRBD1	TRBV28	TRBJ2-2	TGTGCCAGCGGACAGGGCACCGGGGAGCTGTTTTTT	CASGQGTGELFF